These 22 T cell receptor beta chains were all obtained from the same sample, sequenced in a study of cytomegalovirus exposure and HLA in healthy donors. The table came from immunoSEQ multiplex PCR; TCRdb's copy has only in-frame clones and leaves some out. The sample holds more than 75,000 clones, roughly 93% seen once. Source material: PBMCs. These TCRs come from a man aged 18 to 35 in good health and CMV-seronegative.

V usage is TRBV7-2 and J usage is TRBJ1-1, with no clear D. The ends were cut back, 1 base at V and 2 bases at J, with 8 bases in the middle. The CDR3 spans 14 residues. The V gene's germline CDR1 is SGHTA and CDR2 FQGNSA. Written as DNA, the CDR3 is TGTGCCAGCAGCTTAGGCGGAGGAAACACTGAAGCTTTCTTT. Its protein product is CASSLGGGNTEAFF.

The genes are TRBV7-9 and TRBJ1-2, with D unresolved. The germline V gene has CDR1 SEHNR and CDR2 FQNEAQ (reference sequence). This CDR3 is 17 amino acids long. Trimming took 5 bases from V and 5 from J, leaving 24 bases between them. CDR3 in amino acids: CASSPTFDGVGVYGYTF. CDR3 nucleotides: TGTGCCAGCAGCCCCACCTTCGACGGCGTCGGGGTATATGGCTACACCTTC.

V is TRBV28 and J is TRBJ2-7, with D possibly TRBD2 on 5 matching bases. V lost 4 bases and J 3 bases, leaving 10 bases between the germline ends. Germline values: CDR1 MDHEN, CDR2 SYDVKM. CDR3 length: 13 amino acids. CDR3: CASSSNGVYEQYF. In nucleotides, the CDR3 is TGTGCCAGCAGTTCCAACGGGGTCTACGAGCAGTACTTC.

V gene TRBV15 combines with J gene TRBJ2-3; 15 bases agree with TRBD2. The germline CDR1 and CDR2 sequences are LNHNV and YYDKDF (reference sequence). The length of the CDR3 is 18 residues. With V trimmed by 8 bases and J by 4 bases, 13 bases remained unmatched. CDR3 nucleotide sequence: TGTGCCACCCGCAATTGGACTAGCGGGAGGGCCGTATCAGATACGCAGTATTTT. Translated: CATRNWTSGRAVSDTQYF.

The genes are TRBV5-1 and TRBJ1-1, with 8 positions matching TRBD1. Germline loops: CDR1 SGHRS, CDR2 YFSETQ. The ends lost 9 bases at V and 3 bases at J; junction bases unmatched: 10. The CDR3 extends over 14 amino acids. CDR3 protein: CATRTGPLDTEAFF. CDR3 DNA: TGCGCCACCAGGACAGGGCCTTTGGACACTGAAGCTTTCTTT.

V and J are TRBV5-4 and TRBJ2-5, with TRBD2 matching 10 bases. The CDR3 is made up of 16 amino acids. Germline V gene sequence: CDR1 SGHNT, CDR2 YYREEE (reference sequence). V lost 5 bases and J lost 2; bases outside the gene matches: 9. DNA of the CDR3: TGTGCCAGCAGTTACTCTAGCGGGGGAAGGCAAGAGACCCAGTACTTC. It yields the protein CASSYSSGGRQETQYF.

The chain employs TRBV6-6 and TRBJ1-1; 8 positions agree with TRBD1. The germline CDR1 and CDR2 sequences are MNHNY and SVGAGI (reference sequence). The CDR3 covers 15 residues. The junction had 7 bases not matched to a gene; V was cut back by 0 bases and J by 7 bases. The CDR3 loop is CASSYSTGGTYEAFF. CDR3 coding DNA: TGTGCCAGCAGTTACTCCACAGGGGGGACCTATGAAGCTTTCTTT.

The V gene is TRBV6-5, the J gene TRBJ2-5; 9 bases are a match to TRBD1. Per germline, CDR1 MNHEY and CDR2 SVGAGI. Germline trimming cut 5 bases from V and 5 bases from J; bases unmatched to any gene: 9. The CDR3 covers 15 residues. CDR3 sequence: CASSTPRDRAETQYF. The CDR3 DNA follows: TGTGCCAGCAGTACCCCCCGGGACAGGGCGGAGACCCAGTACTTC.

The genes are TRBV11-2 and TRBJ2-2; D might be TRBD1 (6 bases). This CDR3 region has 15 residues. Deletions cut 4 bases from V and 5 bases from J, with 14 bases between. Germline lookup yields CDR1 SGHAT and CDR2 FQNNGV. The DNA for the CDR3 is TGTGCCAGCAGCTCCGCCCAGGGGCTAACCGGGGAGCTGTTTTTT. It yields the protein CASSSAQGLTGELFF.

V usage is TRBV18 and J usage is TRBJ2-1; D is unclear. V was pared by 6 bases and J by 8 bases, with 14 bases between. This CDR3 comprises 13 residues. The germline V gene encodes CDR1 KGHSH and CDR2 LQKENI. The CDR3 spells CASSHGEDDEQFF. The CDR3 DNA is TGTGCCAGCTCGCATGGAGAAGACGATGAGCAGTTCTTC.

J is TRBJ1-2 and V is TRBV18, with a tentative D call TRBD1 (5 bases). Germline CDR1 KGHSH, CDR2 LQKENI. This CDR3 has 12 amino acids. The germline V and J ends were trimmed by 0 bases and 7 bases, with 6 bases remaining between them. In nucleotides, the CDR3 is TGTGCCAGCTCACCACCCACAGGTGGCTACACCTTC. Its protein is CASSPPTGGYTF.

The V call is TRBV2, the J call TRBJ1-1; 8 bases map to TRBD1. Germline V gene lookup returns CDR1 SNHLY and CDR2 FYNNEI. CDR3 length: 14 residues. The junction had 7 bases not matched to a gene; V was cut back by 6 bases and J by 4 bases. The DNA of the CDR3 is TGTGCCAGCAGCGCCGTCACAGGGGGCACTGAAGCTTTCTTT. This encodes CASSAVTGGTEAFF. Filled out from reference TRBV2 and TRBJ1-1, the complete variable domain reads EPEVTQTPSHQVTQMGQEVILRCVPISNHLYFYWYRQILGQKVEFLVSFYNNEISEKSEIFDDQFSVERPDGSNFTLKIRSTKLEDSAMYFCASSAVTGGTEAFFGQGTRLTVV.

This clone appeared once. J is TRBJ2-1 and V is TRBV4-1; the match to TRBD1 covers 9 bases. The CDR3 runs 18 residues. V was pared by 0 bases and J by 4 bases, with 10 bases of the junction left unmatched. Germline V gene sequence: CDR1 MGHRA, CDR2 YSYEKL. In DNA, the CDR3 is TGCGCCAGCAGCCAAGACCCCGGACAGGGGAAACCTTACAATGAGCAGTTCTTC. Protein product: CASSQDPGQGKPYNEQFF.

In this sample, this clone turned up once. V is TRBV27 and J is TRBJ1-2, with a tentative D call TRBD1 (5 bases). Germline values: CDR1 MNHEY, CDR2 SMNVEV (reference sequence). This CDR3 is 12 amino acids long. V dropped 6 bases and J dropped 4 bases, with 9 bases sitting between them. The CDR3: CASRVGAYGYTF. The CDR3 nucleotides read TGTGCCAGCAGGGTAGGGGCCTATGGCTACACCTTC.

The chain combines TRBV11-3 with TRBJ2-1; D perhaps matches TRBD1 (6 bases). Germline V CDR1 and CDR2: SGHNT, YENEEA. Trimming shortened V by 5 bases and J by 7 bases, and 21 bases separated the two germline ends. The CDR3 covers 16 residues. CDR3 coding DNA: TGTGCCAGCAGCCCCTTCGAGGGGGAGATGAGTAATGAGCAGTTCTTC. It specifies CASSPFEGEMSNEQFF. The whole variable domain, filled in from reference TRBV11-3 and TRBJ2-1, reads EAGVVQSPRYKIIEKKQPVAFWCNPISGHNTLYWYLQNLGQGPELLIRYENEEAVDDSQLPKDRFSAERLKGVDSTLKIQPAELGDSAVYLCASSPFEGEMSNEQFFGPGTRLTVL.

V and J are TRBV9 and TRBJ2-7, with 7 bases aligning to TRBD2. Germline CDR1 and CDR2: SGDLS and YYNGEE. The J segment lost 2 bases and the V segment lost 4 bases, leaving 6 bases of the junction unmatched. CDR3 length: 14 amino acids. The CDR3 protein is CASSLFAGAYEQYF. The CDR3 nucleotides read TGTGCCAGCAGCCTATTCGCGGGAGCCTACGAGCAGTACTTC.

The chain's CDR3 is CASSFLYPGQVNSPLHF. The CDR3 DNA follows: TGCGCCAGCAGCTTCCTCTATCCGGGACAGGTTAATTCACCCCTCCACTTT. V gene TRBV5-1 combines with J gene TRBJ1-6; 8 nucleotides match TRBD1. Losses at the gene ends were 2 bases for V and 6 bases for J; bases not matched to a gene: 10. This CDR3 comprises 17 residues. CDR1 is SGHRS and CDR2 is YFSETQ in the germline V gene. Variable domain in full (rest from reference TRBV5-1 and TRBJ1-6): KAGVTQTPRYLIKTRGQQVTLSCSPISGHRSVSWYQQTPGQGLQFLFEYFSETQRNKGNFPGRFSGRQFSNSRSEMNVSTLELGDSALYLCASSFLYPGQVNSPLHFGNGTRLTVT.

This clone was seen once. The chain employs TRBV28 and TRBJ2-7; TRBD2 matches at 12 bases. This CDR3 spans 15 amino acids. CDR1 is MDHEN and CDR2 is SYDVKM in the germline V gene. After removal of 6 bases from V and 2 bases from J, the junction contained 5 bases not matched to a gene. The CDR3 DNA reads TGTGCCAGCAGGGTACTAGCGGGAGGACCCTACGAGCAGTACTTC. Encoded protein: CASRVLAGGPYEQYF.

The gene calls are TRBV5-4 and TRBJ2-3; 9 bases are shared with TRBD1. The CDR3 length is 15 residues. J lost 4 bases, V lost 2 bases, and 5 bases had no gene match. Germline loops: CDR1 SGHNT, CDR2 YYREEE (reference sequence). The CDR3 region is CASSLTGTGSDTQYF. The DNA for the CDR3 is TGTGCCAGCAGCTTAACCGGGACAGGGTCAGATACGCAGTATTTT.

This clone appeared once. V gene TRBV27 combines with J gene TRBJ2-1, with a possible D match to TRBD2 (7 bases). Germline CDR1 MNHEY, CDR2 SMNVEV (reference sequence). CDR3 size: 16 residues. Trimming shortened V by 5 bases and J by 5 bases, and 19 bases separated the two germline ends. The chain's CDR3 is CASSVHGGPSDNEQFF. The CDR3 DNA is TGTGCCAGCAGTGTTCACGGGGGGCCCTCGGACAATGAGCAGTTCTTC.

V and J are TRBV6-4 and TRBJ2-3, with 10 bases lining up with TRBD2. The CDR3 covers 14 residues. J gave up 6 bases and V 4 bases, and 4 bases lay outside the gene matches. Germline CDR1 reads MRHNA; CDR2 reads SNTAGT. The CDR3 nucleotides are TGTGCCAGCAGTGGAGGTAGCGGGGGGGATACGCAGTATTTT. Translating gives CASSGGSGGDTQYF.

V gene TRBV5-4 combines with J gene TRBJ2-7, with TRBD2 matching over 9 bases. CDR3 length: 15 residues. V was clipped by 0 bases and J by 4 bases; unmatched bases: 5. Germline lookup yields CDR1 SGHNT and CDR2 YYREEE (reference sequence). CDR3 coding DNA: TGTGCCAGCAGCTTGGAGGCGGGAGGGGAGTACGAGCAGTACTTC. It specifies CASSLEAGGEYEQYF.